The next 17 T cell receptor beta chains were all read from a single sample in a study of shared clonotypes between healthy human individuals. Generated by immunoSEQ multiplex PCR, the TCRdb table keeps only in-frame clones and is missing some. The data contain about 2 million clones, about 95% of them singletons. CD45RO-negative, CCR7-positively selected cells formed the naive CD8 fraction, excluding terminally differentiated effector memory CD45RA+ cells. Sequencing used naive CD8+ T cells sorted from blood. These TCRs come from a man aged 18 to 29 in good health.

The CDR3 loop reads CAWSVRQSTDTQYF. CDR3 in DNA: TGTGCCTGGAGTGTTAGGCAGAGCACAGATACGCAGTATTTT. The V call is TRBV30, the J call TRBJ2-3; D is uncertain. Trimming took 0 bases from V and 0 from J, leaving 7 bases between them. This CDR3 has 14 amino acids. Germline loops: CDR1 GTSNPN, CDR2 SVGIG (reference sequence).

This chain uses TRBV27 with TRBJ1-2; tentative D call: TRBD1 (6 bases). Germline-derived CDR1 and CDR2 are MNHEY and SMNVEV (reference sequence). The CDR3 sequence is 13 residues long. The V end was cut by 6 bases, the J end by 5 bases, with 13 bases between. CDR3 sequence (DNA): TGTGCCAGCAGGACGGGCAGGGGTTATGGCTACACCTTC. It encodes CASRTGRGYGYTF.

In this sample, this clone turned up once. This sequence joins TRBV6-1 and TRBJ1-3, with 7 positions matching TRBD1. This CDR3 region has 14 residues. The trim removed 7 bases at V and 1 base at J, leaving 4 bases unmatched. The germline CDR1 and CDR2 sequences are MNHNS and SASEGT. CDR3 protein: CASTEQGSGNTIYF. DNA for the CDR3: TGTGCCAGCACCGAACAGGGGTCTGGAAACACCATATATTTT.

The rearrangement joins TRBV6-1 to TRBJ1-3; no clear D. Between the trimmed V and J ends, which lost 3 bases and 0 bases, there was a span of 9 bases. The CDR3 runs 15 residues. Germline lookup yields CDR1 MNHNS and CDR2 SASEGT. The chain's CDR3 is CASSDKVHSGNTIYF. The CDR3 DNA reads as TGTGCCAGCAGTGATAAGGTCCACTCTGGAAACACCATATATTTT.

This rearrangement joins TRBV27 to TRBJ2-3; D perhaps matches TRBD2 (5 bases). Germline V gene sequence: CDR1 MNHEY, CDR2 SMNVEV (reference sequence). The CDR3 loop spans 14 amino acids. V was cut by 3 bases and J by 4 bases, with 11 bases left in between. The CDR3 region is CASSLILEADTQYF. Written as DNA, the CDR3 is TGTGCCAGCAGTTTGATCCTGGAGGCAGATACGCAGTATTTT.

V gene TRBV6-6 combines with J gene TRBJ2-1, with 10 bases aligning to TRBD2. Per germline, CDR1 MNHNY and CDR2 SVGAGI (reference sequence). This CDR3 is built from 15 residues. The V and J ends lost 1 base and 5 bases, in that order; junction bases with no gene match: 2. The CDR3 loop is CASSYWLAGDNEQFF. DNA of the CDR3: TGTGCCAGCAGTTACTGGCTAGCGGGGGACAATGAGCAGTTCTTC.

The chain is built from TRBV7-9 and TRBJ1-1; 7 bases agree with TRBD1. The germline V gene encodes CDR1 SEHNR and CDR2 FQNEAQ (reference sequence). The J segment lost 7 bases and the V segment lost 5 bases, leaving 10 bases of the junction unmatched. CDR3 size: 14 residues. Here the CDR3 DNA reads TGTGCCAGCAGCATCGGGAGGGGGCTGGGTGAAGCTTTCTTT. This encodes CASSIGRGLGEAFF.

V usage is TRBV7-9 and J usage is TRBJ2-3, with D unclear. Between the trimmed V and J ends, which lost 0 bases and 5 bases, there was a span of 21 bases. CDR3 length: 18 residues. CDR1 SEHNR and CDR2 FQNEAQ come from the germline V gene (reference sequence). CDR3 DNA sequence: TGTGCCAGCAGCTTAGCCTTCCCGGAGTTGATCCAGAGAGATACGCAGTATTTT. This codes for CASSLAFPELIQRDTQYF.

This chain connects TRBV6-5 to TRBJ2-2; D possibly corresponds to TRBD2 (6 bases). This CDR3 region has 16 residues. In germline, CDR1 is MNHEY, CDR2 SVGAGI. V dropped 0 bases and J dropped 5 bases, with 13 bases sitting between them. The CDR3 DNA is TGTGCCAGCAGTTACTCATCGGGAGAGGAGACCGGGGAGCTGTTTTTT. Amino acid sequence: CASSYSSGEETGELFF.

The chain uses TRBV5-5 and TRBJ1-2; 8 bases are a match to TRBD1. CDR1 and CDR2 (germline): SGHKS, YYEKEE (reference sequence). This CDR3 comprises 16 residues. The J segment lost 3 bases and the V segment lost 3 bases, leaving 10 bases of the junction unmatched. CDR3 residues: CASSYLDREGYYGYTF. CDR3 bases: TGTGCCAGCAGCTACCTGGACAGGGAGGGCTACTATGGCTACACCTTC.

This clone appeared a single time. The J gene is TRBJ2-1, the V gene TRBV4-1, with D perhaps TRBD1 (6 bases). V shed 2 bases and J shed 6 bases, with 11 bases lying between them. Germline V gene sequence: CDR1 MGHRA, CDR2 YSYEKL. The CDR3 is 14 residues long. CDR3 in amino acids: CASSQKQGVNEQFF. CDR3 in DNA: TGCGCCAGCAGCCAAAAACAGGGCGTCAATGAGCAGTTCTTC.

This clone was picked up one time. J is TRBJ2-1 and V is TRBV7-8; tentative D call: TRBD1 (6 bases). Germline CDR1 and CDR2: SGHVS and FQNEAQ. V lost 7 bases and J 0 bases, leaving 13 bases between the germline ends. The CDR3 is made up of 15 amino acids. CDR3 residues: CASTLGRGSYNEQFF. The CDR3, as DNA: TGTGCCAGCACTCTAGGCAGGGGCTCCTACAATGAGCAGTTCTTC.

A single count supports this clone. J is TRBJ2-7 and V is TRBV6-1; D remains ambiguous. This CDR3 is built from 13 residues. Trimming took 3 bases from V and 4 from J, leaving 10 bases between them. Per germline, CDR1 MNHNS and CDR2 SASEGT. The CDR3: CASSDGRRYEQYF. The CDR3 nucleotides are TGTGCCAGCAGTGACGGCAGAAGATACGAGCAGTACTTC.

This clone has only a few counts. This rearrangement joins TRBV10-1 to TRBJ2-7; possibly TRBD2 for D (6 bases). The CDR3 sequence is 13 residues long. Germline V gene data show CDR1 as WNHNN and CDR2 as SYGVQD (reference sequence). The V gene lost 7 bases and the J gene lost 4 bases, with 14 bases spanning the gap. This CDR3 is CASMSGTPYEQYF. The CDR3 DNA reads as TGCGCCAGCATGTCCGGGACTCCTTACGAGCAGTACTTC.

The table lists this clone with a count of one. This rearrangement joins TRBV7-9 to TRBJ1-4; no definite D call. V was shortened by 5 bases and J by 2 bases, with 9 bases between the two germline ends. This CDR3 has 14 amino acids. From germline, CDR1 is SEHNR and CDR2 FQNEAQ (reference sequence). CDR3 amino acids: CASSRPGTNEKLFF. The CDR3, as DNA: TGTGCCAGCAGCCGCCCGGGGACTAATGAAAAACTGTTTTTT.

Only one count was recorded for this clone. The rearrangement uses TRBV29-1 and TRBJ2-3, with 13 positions matching TRBD2. The CDR3 runs to 15 residues. Germline V CDR1 and CDR2: SQVTM, ANQGSEA. V gave up 5 bases and J gave up 2 bases; unmatched junction bases: 4. CDR3 region: CSVSGLAGVTDTQYF. The CDR3 DNA follows: TGCAGCGTTTCTGGACTAGCGGGAGTCACAGATACGCAGTATTTT.

The chain recombines TRBV7-9 with TRBJ1-1; 7 bases are shared with TRBD1. Germline loops: CDR1 SEHNR, CDR2 FQNEAQ (reference sequence). With V trimmed by 4 bases and J by 5 bases, 4 bases remained unmatched. This CDR3 comprises 13 residues. The CDR3 protein is CASSSGGRTEAFF. CDR3 in DNA: TGTGCCAGCAGCTCAGGGGGTCGGACTGAAGCTTTCTTT.